This is a list of T cell receptor beta chains from one sample in a study of breast tumors, draining lymph nodes, adjacent tissues. TCRdb redid the calling of the multiplex PCR reads with MiXCR, one entry per CDR3 protein. The table shows 130,000 or so distinct CDR3 sequences, with around 22% occurring only once. Material: axillary lymph node tissue. These receptors came from a female donor with breast cancer. Some clones in this sample may be carry-over from other donors' samples. Each CDR3 is given with its conserved first and last residue.

V gene,J gene,CDR3 protein
TRBV27,TRBJ2-2,CASRTTRDTGELFF
TRBV19,TRBJ2-1,CASGRGNEQFF
TRBV18,TRBJ1-2,CASSPDRDSGSYGYTF
TRBV11-2,TRBJ1-3,CASSPPLGEGLSSGNTIYF
TRBV29-1,TRBJ1-1,CSVEGPGARAFF
TRBV7-8,TRBJ2-7,CASSAGTGVYEQYF
TRBV12-3/TRBV12-4,TRBJ1-1,CASSPMRVNTEAFF
TRBV10-3,TRBJ2-7,CAIGHRAYEQYF
TRBV15,TRBJ2-7,CATSSSPGDSPTQYF
TRBV28,TRBJ2-2,CASRTTNTGELFF
TRBV5-6,TRBJ2-2,CASSFGGGGELFF
TRBV10-3,TRBJ1-3,CAISPGGGNTIYF
TRBV5-1,TRBJ1-6,CASSLGDRDSPLHF
TRBV19,TRBJ2-1,CASSILVVDEQFF
TRBV2,TRBJ2-1,CASSRDGVYNEQFF